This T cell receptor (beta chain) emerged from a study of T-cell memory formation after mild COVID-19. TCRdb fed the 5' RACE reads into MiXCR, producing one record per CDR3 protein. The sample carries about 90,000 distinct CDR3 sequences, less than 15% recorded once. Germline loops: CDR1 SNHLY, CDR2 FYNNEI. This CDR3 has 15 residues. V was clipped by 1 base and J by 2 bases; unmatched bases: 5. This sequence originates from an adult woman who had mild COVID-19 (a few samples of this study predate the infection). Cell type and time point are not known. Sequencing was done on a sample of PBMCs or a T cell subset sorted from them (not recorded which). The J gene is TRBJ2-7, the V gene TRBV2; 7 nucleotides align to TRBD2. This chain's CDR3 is CASSEGRGFTYEQYF. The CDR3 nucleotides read TGTGCCAGCAGTGAAGGGCGGGGGTTTACCTACGAGCAGTACTTC.